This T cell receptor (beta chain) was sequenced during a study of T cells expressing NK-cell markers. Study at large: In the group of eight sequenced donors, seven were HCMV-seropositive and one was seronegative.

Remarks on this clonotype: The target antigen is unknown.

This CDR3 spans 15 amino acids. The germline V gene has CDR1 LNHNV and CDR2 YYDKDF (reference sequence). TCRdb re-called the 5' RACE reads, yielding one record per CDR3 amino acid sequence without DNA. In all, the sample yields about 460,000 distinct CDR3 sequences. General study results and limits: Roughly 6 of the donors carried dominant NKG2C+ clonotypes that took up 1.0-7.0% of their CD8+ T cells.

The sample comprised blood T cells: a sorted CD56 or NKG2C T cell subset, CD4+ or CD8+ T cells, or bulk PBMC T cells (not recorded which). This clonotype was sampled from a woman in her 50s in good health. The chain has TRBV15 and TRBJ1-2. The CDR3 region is CATSRDLPRAHGYTF.